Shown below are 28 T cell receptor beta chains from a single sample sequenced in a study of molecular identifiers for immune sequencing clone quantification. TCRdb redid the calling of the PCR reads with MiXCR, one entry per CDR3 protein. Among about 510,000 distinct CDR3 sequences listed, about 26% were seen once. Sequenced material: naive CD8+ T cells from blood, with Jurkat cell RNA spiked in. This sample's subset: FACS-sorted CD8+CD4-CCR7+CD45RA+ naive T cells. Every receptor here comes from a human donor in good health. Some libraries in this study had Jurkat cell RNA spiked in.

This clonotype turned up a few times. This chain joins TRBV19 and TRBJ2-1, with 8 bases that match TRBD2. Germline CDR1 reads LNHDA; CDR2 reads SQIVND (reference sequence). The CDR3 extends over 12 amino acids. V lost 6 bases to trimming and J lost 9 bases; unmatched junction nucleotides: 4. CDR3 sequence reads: CASSHLAGEQFF. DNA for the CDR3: TGTGCCAGTAGCCACCTAGCGGGTGAGCAGTTCTTC. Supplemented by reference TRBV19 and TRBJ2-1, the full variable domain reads DGGITQSPKYLFRKEGQNVTLSCEQNLNHDAMYWYRQDPGQGLRLIYYSQIVNDFQKGDIAEGYSVSREKKESFPLTVTSAQKNPTAFYLCASSHLAGEQFFGPGTRLTVL.

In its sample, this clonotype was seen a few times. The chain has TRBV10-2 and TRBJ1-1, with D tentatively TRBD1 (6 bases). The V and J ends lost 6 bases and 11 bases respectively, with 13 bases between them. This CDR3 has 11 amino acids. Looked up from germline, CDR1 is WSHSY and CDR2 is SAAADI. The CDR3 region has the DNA TGCGCCAGCAGCGCGACAGGAGGGGCTTTCTTT. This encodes CASSATGGAFF.

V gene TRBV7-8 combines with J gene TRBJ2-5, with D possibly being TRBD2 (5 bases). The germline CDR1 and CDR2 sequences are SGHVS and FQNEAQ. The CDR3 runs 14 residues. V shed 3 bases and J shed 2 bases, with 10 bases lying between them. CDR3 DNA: TGTGCCAGCAGCTTCCTTGAGGGACAAGAGACCCAGTACTTC. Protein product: CASSFLEGQETQYF.

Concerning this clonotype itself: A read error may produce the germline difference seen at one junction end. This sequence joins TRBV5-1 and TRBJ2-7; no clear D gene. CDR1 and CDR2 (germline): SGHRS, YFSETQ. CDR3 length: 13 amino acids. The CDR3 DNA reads TGCGCCAGCACCTTGACCCTGGGCTACGAGCAGTACTTC. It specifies CASTLTLGYEQYF.

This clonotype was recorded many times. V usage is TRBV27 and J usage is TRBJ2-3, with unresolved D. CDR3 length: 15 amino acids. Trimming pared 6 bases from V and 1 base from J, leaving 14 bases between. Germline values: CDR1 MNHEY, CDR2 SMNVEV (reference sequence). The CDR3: CASRENSLGTDTQYF. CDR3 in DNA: TGTGCCAGCAGGGAAAATTCTTTAGGCACAGATACGCAGTATTTT.

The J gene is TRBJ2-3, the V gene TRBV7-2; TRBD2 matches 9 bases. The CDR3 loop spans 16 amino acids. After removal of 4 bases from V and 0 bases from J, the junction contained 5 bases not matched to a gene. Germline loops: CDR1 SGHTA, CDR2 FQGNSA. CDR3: CASSSWAGGSTDTQYF. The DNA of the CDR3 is TGTGCCAGCAGCTCATGGGCGGGAGGGAGCACAGATACGCAGTATTTT.

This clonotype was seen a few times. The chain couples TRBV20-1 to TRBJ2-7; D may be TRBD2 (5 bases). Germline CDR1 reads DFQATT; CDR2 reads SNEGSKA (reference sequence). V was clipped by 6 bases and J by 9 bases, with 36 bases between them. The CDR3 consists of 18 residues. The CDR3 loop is CSAPSPVDSAIFTTSQYF. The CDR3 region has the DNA TGCAGTGCCCCCAGCCCGGTGGATAGCGCAATATTTACTACTTCGCAGTACTTC.

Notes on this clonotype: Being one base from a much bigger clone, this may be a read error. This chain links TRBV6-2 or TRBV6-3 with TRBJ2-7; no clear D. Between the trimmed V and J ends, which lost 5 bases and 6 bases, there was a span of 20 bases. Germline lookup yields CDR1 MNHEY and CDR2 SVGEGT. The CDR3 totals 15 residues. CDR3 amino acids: CASSLGSALLIEQYF. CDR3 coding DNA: TGTGCCAGCAGTCTGGGATCCGCGCTGCTGATCGAGCAGTACTTC.

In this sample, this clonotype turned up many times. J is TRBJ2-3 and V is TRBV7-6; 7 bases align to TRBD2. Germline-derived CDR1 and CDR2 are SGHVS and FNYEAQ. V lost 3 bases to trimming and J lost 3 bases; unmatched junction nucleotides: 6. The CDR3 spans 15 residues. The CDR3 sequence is CASSFSGSETDTQYF. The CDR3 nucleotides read TGTGCCAGCAGCTTTAGCGGGTCTGAGACAGATACGCAGTATTTT.

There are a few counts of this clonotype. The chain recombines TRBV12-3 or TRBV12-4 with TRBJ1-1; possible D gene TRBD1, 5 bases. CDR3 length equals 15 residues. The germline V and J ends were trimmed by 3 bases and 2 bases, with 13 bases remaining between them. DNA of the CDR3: TGTGCCAGCAGTTTGACAGAGAGGCTAAACACTGAAGCTTTCTTT. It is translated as CASSLTERLNTEAFF.

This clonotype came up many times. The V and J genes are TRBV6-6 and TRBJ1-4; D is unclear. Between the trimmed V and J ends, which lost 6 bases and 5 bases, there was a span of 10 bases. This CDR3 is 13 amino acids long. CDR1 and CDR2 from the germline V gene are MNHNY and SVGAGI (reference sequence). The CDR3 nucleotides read TGTGCCAGCAGAATCATTGGAAATGAAAAACTGTTTTTT. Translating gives CASRIIGNEKLFF.

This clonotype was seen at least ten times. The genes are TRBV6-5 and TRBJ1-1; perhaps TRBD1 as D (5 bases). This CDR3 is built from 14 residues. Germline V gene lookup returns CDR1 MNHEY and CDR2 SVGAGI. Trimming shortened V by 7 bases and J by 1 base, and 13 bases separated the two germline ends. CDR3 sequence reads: CASTDTHPNTEAFF. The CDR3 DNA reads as TGTGCCAGCACGGACACCCATCCGAACACTGAAGCTTTCTTT.

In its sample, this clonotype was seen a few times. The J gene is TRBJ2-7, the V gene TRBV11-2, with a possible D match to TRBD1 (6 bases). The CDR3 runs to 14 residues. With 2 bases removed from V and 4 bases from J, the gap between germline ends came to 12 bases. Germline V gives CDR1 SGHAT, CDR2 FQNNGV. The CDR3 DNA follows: TGTGCCAGCAGCTTACAGGGGATACAGTACGAGCAGTACTTC. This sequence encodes CASSLQGIQYEQYF. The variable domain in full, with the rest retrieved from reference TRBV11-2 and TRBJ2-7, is EAGVAQSPRYKIIEKRQSVAFWCNPISGHATLYWYQQILGQGPKLLIQFQNNGVVDDSQLPKDRFSAERLKGVDSTLKIQPAKLEDSAVYLCASSLQGIQYEQYFGPGTRLTVT.

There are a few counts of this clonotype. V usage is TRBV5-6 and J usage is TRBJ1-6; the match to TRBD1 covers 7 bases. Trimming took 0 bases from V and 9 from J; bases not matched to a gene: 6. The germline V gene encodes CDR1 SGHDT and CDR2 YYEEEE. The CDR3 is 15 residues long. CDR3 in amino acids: CASSLVGQGVSPLHF. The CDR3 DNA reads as TGTGCCAGCAGCTTGGTAGGCCAGGGGGTTTCACCCCTCCACTTT.

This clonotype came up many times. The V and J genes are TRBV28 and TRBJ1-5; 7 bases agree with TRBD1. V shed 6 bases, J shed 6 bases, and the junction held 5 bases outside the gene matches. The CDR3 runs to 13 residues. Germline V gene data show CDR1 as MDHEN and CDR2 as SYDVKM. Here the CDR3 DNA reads TGTGCCAGCAGGGTACAGGGGAGTCAGCCCCAGCATTTT. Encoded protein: CASRVQGSQPQHF.

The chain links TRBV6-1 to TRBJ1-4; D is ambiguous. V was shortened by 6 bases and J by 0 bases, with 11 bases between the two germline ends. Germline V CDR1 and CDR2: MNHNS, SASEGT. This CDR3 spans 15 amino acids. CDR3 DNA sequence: TGTGCCAGCAGGGTCGACACGACAACTAATGAAAAACTGTTTTTT. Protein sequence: CASRVDTTTNEKLFF.

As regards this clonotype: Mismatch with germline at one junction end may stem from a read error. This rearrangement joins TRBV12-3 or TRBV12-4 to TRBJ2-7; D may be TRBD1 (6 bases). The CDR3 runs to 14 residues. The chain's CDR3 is CASSTVRGPYERYF. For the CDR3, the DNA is TGTGCCAGCAGTACGGTCAGGGGCCCCTACGAGCGGTACTTC.

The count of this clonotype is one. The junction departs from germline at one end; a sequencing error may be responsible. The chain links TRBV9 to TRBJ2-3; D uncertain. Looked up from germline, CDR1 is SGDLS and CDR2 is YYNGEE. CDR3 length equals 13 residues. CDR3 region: CASSPISTETQYF. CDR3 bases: TGTGCCAGCAGCCCGATTAGCACAGAAACGCAGTATTTT.

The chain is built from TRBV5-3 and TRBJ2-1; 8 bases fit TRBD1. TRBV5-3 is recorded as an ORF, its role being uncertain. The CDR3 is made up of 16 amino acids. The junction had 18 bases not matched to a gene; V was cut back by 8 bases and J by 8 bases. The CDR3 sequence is CASRFPGGQGNDEQFF. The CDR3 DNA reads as TGTGCCAGCAGGTTTCCCGGTGGACAGGGTAACGATGAGCAGTTCTTC.

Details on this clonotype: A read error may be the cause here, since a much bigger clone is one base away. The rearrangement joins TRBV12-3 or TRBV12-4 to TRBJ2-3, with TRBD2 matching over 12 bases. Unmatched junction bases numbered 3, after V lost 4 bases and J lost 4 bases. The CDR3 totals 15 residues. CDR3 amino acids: CASSWTSGTADTQYF. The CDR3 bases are TGTGCCAGCAGTTGGACTAGCGGGACGGCAGATACGCAGTATTTT.

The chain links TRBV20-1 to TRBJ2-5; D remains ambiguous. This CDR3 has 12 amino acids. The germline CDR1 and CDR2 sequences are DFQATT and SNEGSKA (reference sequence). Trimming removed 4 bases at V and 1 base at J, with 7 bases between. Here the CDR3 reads CSANEFQETQYF. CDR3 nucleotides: TGCAGTGCTAACGAGTTCCAAGAGACCCAGTACTTC.

CDR3 sequence (DNA): TGTGCCAGCAGCAGGGACAGGGGGCGAGCCTACGAGCAGTACTTC. Translation gives CASSRDRGRAYEQYF. This chain uses TRBV21-1 with TRBJ2-7; TRBD1 is the table's D call and was not checked against the DNA. TRBV21-1 is noted as a pseudogene. The CDR3 contains 15 residues.

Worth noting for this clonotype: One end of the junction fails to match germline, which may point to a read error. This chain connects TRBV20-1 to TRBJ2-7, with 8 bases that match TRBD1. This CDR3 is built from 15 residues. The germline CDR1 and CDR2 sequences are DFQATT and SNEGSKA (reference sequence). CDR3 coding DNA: TGCAGTGCTACCCCCCCCGGGACAGGAACCTACGAGCAGAACTTC. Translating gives CSATPPGTGTYEQNF.

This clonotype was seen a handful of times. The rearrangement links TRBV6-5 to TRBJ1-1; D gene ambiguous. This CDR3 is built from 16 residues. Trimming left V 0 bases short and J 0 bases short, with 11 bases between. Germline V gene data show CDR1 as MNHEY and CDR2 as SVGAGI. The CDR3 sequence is CASSYSKLLMNTEAFF. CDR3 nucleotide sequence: TGTGCCAGCAGTTACTCGAAGCTCCTTATGAACACTGAAGCTTTCTTT.

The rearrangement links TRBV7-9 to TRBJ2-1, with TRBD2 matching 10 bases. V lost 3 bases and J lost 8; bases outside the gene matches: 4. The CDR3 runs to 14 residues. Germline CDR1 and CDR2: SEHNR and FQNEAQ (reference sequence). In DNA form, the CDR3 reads TGTGCCAGCAGCTTTAGCGGGAGGACGTATGAGCAGTTCTTC. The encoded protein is CASSFSGRTYEQFF.

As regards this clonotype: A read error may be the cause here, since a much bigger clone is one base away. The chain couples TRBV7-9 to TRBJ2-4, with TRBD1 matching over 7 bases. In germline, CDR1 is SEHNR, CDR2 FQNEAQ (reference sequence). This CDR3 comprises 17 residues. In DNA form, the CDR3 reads TGTGCCAGCAGCCCCAGGACAGGCGGGCGAGCCAAAAACATTCTGTACTTC. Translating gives CASSPRTGGRAKNILYF.

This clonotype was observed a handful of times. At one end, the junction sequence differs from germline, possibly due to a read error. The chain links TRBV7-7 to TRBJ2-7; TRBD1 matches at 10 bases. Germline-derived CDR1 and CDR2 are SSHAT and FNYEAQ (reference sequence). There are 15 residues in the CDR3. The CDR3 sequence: CASSLGTGAGYEQYF. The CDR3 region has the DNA TGTGCTAGCAGCTTAGGGACAGGGGCTGGTTACGAGCAGTACTTC.

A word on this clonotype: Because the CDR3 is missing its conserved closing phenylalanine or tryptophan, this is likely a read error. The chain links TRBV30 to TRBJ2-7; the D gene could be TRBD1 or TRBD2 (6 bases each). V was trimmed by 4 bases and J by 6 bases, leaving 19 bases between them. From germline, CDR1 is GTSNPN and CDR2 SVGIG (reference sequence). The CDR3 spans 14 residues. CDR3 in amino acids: CAWNHGQPEGEQYL. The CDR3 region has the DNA TGTGCCTGGAATCACGGACAGCCGGAGGGCGAGCAGTACCTC.